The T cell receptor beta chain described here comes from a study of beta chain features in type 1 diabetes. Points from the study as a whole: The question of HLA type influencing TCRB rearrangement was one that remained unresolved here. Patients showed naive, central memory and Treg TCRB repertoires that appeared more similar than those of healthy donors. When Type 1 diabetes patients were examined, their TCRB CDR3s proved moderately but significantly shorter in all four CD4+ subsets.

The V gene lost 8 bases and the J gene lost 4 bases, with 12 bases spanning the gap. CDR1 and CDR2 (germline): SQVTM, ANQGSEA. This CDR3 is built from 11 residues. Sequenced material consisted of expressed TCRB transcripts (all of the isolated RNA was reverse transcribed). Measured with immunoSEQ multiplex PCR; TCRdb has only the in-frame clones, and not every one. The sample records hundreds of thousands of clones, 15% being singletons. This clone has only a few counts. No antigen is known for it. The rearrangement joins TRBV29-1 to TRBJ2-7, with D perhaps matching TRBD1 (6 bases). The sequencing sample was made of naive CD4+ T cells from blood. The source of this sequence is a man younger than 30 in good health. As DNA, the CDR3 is TGCAGCACGCTACAGGGTTACGAGCAGTACTTC. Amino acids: CSTLQGYEQYF.